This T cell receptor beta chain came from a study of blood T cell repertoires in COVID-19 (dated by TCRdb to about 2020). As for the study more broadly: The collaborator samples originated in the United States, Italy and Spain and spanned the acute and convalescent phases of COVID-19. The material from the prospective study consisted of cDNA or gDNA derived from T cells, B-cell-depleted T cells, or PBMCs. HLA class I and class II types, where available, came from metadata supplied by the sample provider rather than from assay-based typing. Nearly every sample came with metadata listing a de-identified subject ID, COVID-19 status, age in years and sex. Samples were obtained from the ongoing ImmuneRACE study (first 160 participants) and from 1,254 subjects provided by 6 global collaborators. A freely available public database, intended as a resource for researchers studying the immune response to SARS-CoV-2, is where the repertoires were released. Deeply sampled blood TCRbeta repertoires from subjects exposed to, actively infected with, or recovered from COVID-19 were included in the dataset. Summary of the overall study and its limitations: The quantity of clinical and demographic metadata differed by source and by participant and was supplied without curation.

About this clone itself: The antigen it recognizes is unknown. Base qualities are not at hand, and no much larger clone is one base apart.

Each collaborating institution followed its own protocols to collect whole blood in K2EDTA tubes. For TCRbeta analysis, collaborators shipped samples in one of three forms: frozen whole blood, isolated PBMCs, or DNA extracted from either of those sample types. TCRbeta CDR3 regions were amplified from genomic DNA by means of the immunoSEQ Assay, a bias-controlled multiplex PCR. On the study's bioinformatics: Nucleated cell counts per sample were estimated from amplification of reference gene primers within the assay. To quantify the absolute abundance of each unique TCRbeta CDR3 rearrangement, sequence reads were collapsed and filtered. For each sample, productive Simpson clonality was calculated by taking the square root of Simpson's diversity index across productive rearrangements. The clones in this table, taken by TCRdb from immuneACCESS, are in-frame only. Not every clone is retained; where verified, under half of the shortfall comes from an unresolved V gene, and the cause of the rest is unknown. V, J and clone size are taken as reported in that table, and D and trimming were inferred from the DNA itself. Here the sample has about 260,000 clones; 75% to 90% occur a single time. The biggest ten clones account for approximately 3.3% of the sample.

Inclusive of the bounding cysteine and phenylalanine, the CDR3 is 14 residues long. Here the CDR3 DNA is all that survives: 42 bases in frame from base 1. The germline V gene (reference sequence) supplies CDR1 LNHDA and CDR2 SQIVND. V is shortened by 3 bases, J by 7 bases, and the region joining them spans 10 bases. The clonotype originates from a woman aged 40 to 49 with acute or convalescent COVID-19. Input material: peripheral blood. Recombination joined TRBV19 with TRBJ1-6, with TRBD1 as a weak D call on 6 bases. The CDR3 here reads CASSIQGLNSPLHF. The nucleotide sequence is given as TGTGCCAGTAGTATCCAGGGGTTAAATTCACCCCTCCACTTT. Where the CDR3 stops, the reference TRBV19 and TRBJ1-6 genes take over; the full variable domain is DGGITQSPKYLFRKEGQNVTLSCEQNLNHDAMYWYRQDPGQGLRLIYYSQIVNDFQKGDIAEGYSVSREKKESFPLTVTSAQKNPTAFYLCASSIQGLNSPLHFGNGTRLTVT.